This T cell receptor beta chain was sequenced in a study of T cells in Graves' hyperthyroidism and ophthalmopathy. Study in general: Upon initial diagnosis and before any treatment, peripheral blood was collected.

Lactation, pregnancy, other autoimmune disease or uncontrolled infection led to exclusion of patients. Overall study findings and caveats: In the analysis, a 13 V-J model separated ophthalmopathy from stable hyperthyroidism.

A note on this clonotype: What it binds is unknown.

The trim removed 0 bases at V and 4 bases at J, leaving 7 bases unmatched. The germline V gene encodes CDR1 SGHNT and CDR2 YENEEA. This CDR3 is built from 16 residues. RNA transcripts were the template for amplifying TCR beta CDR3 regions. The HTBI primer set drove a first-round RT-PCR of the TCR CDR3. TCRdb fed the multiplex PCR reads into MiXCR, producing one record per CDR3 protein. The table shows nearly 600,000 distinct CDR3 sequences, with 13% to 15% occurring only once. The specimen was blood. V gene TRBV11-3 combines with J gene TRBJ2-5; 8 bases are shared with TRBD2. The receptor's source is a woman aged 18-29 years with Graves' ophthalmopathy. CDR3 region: CASSLDPAGVGETQYF. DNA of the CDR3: TGTGCCAGCAGCTTAGACCCAGCGGGAGTCGGAGAGACCCAGTACTTC. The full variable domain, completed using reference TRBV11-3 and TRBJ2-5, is EAGVVQSPRYKIIEKKQPVAFWCNPISGHNTLYWYLQNLGQGPELLIRYENEEAVDDSQLPKDRFSAERLKGVDSTLKIQPAELGDSAVYLCASSLDPAGVGETQYFGPGTRLLVL.